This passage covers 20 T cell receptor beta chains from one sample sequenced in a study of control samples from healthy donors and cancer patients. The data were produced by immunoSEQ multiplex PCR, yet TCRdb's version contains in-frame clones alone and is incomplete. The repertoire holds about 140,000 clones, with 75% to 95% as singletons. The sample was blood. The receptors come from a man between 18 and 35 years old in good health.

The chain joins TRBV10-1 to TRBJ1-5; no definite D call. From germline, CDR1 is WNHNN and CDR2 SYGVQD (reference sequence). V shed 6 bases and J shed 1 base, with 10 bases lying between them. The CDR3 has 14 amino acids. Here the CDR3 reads CASRGWESNQPQHF. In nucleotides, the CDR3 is TGCGCCAGCAGAGGCTGGGAGAGCAATCAGCCCCAGCATTTT.

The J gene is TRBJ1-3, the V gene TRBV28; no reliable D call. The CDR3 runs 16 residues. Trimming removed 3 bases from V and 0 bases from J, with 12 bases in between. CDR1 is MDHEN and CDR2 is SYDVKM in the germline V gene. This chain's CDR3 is CASSFHTSYSGNTIYF. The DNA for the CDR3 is TGTGCCAGCAGTTTCCACACATCGTACTCTGGAAACACCATATATTTT.

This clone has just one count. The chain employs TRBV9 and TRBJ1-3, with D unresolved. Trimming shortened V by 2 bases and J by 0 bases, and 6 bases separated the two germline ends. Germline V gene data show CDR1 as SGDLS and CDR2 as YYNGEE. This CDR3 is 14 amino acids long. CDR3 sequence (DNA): TGTGCCAGCAGCGTCCTAAGCTCTGGAAACACCATATATTTT. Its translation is CASSVLSSGNTIYF.

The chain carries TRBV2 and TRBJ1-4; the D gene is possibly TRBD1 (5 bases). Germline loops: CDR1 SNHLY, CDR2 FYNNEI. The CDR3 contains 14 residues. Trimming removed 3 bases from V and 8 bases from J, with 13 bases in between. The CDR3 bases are TGTGCCAGCAGTGATCCAGGGATAGACGAAAAACTGTTTTTT. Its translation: CASSDPGIDEKLFF. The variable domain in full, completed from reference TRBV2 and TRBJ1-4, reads EPEVTQTPSHQVTQMGQEVILRCVPISNHLYFYWYRQILGQKVEFLVSFYNNEISEKSEIFDDQFSVERPDGSNFTLKIRSTKLEDSAMYFCASSDPGIDEKLFFGSGTQLSVL.

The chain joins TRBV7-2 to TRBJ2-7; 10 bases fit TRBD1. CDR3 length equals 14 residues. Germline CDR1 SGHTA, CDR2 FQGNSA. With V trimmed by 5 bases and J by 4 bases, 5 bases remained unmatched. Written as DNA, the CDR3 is TGTGCCAGCAGCCCACCGGGACAGGGGTACGAGCAGTACTTC. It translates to CASSPPGQGYEQYF.

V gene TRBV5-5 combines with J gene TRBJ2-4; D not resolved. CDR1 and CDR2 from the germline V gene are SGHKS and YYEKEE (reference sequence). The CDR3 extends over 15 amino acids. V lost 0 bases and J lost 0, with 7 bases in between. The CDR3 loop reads CASSLDSVAKNIQYF. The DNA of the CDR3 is TGTGCCAGCAGCTTGGATTCGGTAGCCAAAAACATTCAGTACTTC.

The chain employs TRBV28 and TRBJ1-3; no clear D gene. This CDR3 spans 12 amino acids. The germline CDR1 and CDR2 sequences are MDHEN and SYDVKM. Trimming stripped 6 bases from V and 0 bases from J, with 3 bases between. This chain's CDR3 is CASRSSGNTIYF. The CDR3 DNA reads TGTGCCAGCAGAAGCTCTGGAAACACCATATATTTT.

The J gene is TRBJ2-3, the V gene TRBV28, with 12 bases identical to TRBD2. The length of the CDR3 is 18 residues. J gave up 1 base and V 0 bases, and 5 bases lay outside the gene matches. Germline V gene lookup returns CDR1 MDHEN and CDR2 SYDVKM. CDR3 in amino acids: CASSLWPLAGGRTDTQYF. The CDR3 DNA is TGTGCCAGCAGTTTATGGCCCCTAGCGGGGGGGCGCACAGATACGCAGTATTTT.

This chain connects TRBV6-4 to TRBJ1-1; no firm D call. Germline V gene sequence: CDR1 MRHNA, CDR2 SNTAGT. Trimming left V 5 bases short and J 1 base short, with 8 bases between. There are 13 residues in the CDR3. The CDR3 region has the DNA TGTGCCAGCAGTTACCGACAGAACACTGAAGCTTTCTTT. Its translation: CASSYRQNTEAFF.

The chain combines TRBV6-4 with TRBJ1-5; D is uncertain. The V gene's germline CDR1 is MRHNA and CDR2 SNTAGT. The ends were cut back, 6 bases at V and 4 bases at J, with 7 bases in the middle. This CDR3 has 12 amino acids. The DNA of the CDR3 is TGTGCCAGCAGCGTCTTAAATCAGCCCCAGCATTTT. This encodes CASSVLNQPQHF.

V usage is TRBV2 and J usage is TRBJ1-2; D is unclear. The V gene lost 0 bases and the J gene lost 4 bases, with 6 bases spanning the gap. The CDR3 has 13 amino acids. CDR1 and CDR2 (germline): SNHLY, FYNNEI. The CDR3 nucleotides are TGTGCCAGCAGTGAAGCAGTGGGCTATGGCTACACCTTC. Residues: CASSEAVGYGYTF.

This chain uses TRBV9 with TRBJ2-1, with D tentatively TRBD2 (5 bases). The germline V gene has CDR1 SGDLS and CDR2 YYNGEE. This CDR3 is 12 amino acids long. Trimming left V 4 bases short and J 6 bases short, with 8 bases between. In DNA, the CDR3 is TGTGCCAGCAGCCGAGGGAGCAATGAGCAGTTCTTC. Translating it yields CASSRGSNEQFF. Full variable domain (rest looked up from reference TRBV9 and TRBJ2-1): DSGVTQTPKHLITATGQRVTLRCSPRSGDLSVYWYQQSLDQGLQFLIQYYNGEERAKGNILERFSAQQFPDLHSELNLSSLELGDSALYFCASSRGSNEQFFGPGTRLTVL.

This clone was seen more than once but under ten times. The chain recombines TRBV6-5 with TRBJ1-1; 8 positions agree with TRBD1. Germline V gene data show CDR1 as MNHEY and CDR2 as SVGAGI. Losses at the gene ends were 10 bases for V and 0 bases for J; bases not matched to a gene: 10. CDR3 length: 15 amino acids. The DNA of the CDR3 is TGTGCCACTGAGACAGGGGAGCATATGAACACTGAAGCTTTCTTT. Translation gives CATETGEHMNTEAFF.

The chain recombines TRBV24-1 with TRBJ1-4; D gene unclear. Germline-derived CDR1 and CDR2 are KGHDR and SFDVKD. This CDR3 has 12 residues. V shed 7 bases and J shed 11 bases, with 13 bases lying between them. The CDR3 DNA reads TGTGCCACCAGCGGCCTTATGATTAAACTGTTTTTT. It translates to CATSGLMIKLFF.

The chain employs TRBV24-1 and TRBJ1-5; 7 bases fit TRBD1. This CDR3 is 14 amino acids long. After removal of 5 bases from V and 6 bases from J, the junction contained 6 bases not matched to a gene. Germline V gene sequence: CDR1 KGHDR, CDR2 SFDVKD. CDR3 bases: TGTGCCACCAGTGTGGGAGGGGGCGGTCAGCCCCAGCATTTT. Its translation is CATSVGGGGQPQHF.

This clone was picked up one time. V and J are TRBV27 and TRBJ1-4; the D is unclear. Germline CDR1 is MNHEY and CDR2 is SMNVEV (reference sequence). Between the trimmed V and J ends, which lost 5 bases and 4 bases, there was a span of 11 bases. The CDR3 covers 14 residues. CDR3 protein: CASSQGRLNEKLFF. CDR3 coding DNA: TGTGCCAGCAGTCAAGGACGGCTTAATGAAAAACTGTTTTTT.

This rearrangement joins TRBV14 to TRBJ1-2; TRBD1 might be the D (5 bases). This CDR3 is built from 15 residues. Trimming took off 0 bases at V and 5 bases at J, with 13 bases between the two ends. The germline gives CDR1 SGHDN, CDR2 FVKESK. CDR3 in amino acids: CASSQDPGPPYGYTF. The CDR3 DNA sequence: TGTGCCAGCAGCCAAGATCCGGGACCGCCATATGGCTACACCTTC.

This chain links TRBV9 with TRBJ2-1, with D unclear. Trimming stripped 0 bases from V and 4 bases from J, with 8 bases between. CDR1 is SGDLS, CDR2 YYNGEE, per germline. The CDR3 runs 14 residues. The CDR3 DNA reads TGTGCCAGCAGCGTAGCGGGTAGTTACAATGAGCAGTTCTTC. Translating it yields CASSVAGSYNEQFF.

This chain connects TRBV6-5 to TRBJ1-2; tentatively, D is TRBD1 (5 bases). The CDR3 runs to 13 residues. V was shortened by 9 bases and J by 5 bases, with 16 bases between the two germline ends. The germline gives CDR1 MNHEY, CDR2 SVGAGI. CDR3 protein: CASMQAGLYGYTF. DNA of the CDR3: TGTGCCAGTATGCAAGCAGGGTTGTATGGCTACACCTTC.

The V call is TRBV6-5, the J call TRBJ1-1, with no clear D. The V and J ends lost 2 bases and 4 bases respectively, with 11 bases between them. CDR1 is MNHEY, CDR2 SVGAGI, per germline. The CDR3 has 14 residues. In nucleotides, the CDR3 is TGTGCCAGCAGTTACCGGTCAACCCCCACTGAAGCTTTCTTT. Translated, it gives CASSYRSTPTEAFF.